The 6 T cell receptor beta chains listed next were all sequenced from one sample in a study of T cells in Graves' hyperthyroidism and ophthalmopathy. Researchers amplified the TCR beta CDR3 regions from RNA transcripts. HTBI primers were the set used in a first-round RT-PCR of the TCR CDR3. Via MiXCR, TCRdb re-called the multiplex PCR reads, giving one row per CDR3 protein. Among 300,000 to 350,000 distinct CDR3 sequences listed, over 15% were seen once. The sample was blood. Receptors originate from a woman between 40 and 55 years old with Graves' ophthalmopathy.

V gene TRBV20-1 combines with J gene TRBJ2-7; a weak D match, TRBD2 (5 bases). V was clipped by 1 base and J by 2 bases, with 12 bases between them. The CDR3 spans 14 residues. Germline CDR1 DFQATT, CDR2 SNEGSKA (reference sequence). The CDR3 here is CSARAEGVPYEQYF. The CDR3 region has the DNA TGCAGTGCTAGAGCTGAGGGCGTCCCCTACGAGCAGTACTTC.

CDR3 sequence reads: CASSQRSRNQPQHF. The CDR3 DNA follows: TGTGCCAGCAGTCAACGGTCCCGCAATCAGCCCCAGCATTTT. The rearrangement uses TRBV12-3 or TRBV12-4 and TRBJ1-5; no definite D call. This CDR3 is 14 amino acids long. The V and J ends lost 5 bases and 2 bases respectively, with 10 bases between them.

This clonotype was picked up many times. The chain has TRBV4-2 and TRBJ2-5; D is ambiguous. The germline V gene encodes CDR1 LGHNA and CDR2 YNFKEQ. The CDR3 consists of 16 residues. The V gene lost 1 base and the J gene lost 2 bases, with 14 bases spanning the gap. The CDR3 sequence is CASSQGDTIKQETQYF. For the CDR3, the DNA is TGTGCCAGCAGCCAAGGAGACACTATCAAACAAGAGACCCAGTACTTC.

This clonotype was detected ten times or more. J is TRBJ2-7 and V is TRBV5-1; the match to TRBD1 covers 12 bases. Looked up from germline, CDR1 is SGHRS and CDR2 is YFSETQ. CDR3 size: 19 residues. V was pared by 3 bases and J by 4 bases, with 17 bases of the junction left unmatched. The CDR3 sequence is CASSSFGTGGVGAGYEQYF. The CDR3, as DNA: TGCGCCAGCAGCTCGTTCGGGACAGGGGGCGTAGGGGCTGGGTACGAGCAGTACTTC. Full variable domain (outside the CDR3, taken from reference TRBV5-1 and TRBJ2-7): KAGVTQTPRYLIKTRGQQVTLSCSPISGHRSVSWYQQTPGQGLQFLFEYFSETQRNKGNFPGRFSGRQFSNSRSEMNVSTLELGDSALYLCASSSFGTGGVGAGYEQYFGPGTRLTVT.

This clonotype was recorded at least ten times. In nucleotides, the CDR3 is TGTGCCTGGAGCCCAGCGGGGGACGAGCAGTACTTC. This gives the protein CAWSPAGDEQYF. The chain joins TRBV30 to TRBJ2-7; 8 positions agree with TRBD2. V lost 3 bases and J lost 5; bases outside the gene matches: 3. The CDR3 extends over 12 amino acids. Germline loops: CDR1 GTSNPN, CDR2 SVGIG (reference sequence).

This clonotype showed up many times. V is TRBV12-3 or TRBV12-4 and J is TRBJ2-2; maybe TRBD1 (6 bases). The V end lost 6 bases, the J end lost 8 bases, and 16 bases lay between the germline ends. The CDR3 is 14 amino acids. CDR3 in amino acids: CASRPDRMGGELFF. The CDR3, as DNA: TGTGCCAGCAGACCCGACAGGATGGGAGGGGAGCTGTTTTTT.